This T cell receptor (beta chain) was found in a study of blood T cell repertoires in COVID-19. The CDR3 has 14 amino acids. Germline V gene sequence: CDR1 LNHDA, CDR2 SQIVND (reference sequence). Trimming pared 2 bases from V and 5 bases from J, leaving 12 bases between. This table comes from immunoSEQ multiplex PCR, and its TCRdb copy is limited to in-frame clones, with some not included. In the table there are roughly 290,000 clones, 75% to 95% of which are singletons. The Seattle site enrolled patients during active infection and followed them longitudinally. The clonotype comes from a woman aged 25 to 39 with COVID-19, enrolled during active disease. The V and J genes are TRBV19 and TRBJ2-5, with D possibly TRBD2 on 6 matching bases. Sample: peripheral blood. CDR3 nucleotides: TGTGCCAGTAGTATATCTAGCGCAGTGGAGACCCAGTACTTC. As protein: CASSISSAVETQYF.